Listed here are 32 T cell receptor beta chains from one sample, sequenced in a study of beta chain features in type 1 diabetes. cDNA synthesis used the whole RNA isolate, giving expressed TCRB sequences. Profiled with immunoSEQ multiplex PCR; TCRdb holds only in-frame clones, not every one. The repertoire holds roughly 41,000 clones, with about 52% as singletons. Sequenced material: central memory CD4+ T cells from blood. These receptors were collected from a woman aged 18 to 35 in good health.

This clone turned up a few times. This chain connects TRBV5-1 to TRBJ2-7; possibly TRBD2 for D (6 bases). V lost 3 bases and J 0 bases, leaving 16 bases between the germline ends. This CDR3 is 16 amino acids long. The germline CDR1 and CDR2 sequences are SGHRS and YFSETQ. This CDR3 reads CASSSFAETSSYEQYF. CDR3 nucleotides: TGCGCCAGCAGCTCTTTCGCTGAGACTAGCTCCTACGAGCAGTACTTC.

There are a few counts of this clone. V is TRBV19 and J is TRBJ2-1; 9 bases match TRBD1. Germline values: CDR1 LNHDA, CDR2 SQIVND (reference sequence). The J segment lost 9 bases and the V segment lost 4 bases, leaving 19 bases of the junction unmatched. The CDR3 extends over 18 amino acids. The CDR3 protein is CASSNTRDRDGPRIEQFF. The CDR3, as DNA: TGTGCCAGTAGTAACACCCGGGACAGGGATGGACCGAGGATTGAGCAGTTCTTC.

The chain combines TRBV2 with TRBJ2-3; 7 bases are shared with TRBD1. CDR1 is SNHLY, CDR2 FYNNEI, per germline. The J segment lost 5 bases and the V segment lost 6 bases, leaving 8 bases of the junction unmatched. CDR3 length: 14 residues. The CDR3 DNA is TGTGCCAGCAGAGCCGACAGGGACAGAGATACGCAGTATTTT. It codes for CASRADRDRDTQYF.

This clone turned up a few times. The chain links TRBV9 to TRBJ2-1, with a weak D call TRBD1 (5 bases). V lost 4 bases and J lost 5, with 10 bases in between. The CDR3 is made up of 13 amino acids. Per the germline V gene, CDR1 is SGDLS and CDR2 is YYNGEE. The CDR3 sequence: CASSHQGNNEQFF. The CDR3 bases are TGTGCCAGCAGCCACCAGGGAAACAATGAGCAGTTCTTC.

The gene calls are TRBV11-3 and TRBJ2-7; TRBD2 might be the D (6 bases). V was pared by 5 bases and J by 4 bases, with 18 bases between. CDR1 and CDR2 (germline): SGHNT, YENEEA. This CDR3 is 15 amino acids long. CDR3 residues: CASSPSDGGIYEQYF. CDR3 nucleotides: TGTGCCAGCAGCCCATCGGATGGGGGGATTTACGAGCAGTACTTC.

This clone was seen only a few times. CDR3: CASIEGHHSYNSPLHF. The CDR3 nucleotides read TGTGCCAGTATTGAGGGTCACCACTCCTATAATTCACCCCTCCACTTT. This rearrangement joins TRBV19 to TRBJ1-6, with D uncertain. From germline, CDR1 is LNHDA and CDR2 SQIVND (reference sequence). The V and J ends lost 7 bases and 0 bases respectively, with 13 bases between them. This CDR3 contains 16 residues.

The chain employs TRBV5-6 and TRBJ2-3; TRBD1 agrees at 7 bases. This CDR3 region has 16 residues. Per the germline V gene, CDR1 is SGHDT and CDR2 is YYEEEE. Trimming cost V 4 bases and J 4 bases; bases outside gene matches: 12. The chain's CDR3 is CASSTGQRNSADTQYF. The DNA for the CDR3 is TGTGCCAGCAGCACGGGACAGAGGAATAGCGCAGATACGCAGTATTTT. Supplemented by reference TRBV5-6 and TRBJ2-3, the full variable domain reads DAGVTQSPTHLIKTRGQQVTLRCSPKSGHDTVSWYQQALGQGPQFIFQYYEEEERQRGNFPDRFSGHQFPNYSSELNVNALLLGDSALYLCASSTGQRNSADTQYFGPGTRLTVL.

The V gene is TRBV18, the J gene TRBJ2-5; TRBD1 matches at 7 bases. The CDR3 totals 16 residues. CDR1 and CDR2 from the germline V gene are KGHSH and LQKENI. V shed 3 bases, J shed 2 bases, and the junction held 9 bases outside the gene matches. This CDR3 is CASSPSLRDRQETQYF. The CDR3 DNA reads TGTGCCAGCTCACCCTCCCTCCGGGACAGACAAGAGACCCAGTACTTC.

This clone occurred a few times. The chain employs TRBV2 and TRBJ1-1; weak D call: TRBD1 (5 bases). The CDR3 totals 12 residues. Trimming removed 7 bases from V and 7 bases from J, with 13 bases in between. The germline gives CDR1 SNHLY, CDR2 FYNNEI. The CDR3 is CASTVRGFEAFF. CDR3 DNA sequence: TGTGCCAGCACCGTCCGGGGGTTTGAAGCTTTCTTT.

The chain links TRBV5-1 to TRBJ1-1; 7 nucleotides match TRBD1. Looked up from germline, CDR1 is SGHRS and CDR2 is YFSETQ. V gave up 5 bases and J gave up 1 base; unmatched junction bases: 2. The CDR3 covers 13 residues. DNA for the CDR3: TGCGCCAGCAGACAGGGGACGAACACTGAAGCTTTCTTT. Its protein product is CASRQGTNTEAFF.

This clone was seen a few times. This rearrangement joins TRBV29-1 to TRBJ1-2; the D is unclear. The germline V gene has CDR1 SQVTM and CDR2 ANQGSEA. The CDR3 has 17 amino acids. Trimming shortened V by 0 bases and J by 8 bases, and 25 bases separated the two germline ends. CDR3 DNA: TGCAGCGTTGAAGATCAATCACCCCGCGTCCTGACTGGGGGCTACACCTTC. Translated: CSVEDQSPRVLTGGYTF.

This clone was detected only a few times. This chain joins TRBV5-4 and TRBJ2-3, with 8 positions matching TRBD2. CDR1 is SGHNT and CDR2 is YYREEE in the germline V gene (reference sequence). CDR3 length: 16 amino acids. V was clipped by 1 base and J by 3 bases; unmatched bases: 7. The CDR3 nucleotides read TGTGCCAGCAGCTTGTATGCGGGAGGCGAGACAGATACGCAGTATTTT. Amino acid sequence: CASSLYAGGETDTQYF.

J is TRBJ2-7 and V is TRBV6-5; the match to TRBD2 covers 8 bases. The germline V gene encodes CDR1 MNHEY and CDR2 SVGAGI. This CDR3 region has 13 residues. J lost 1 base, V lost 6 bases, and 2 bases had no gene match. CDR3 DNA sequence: TGTGCCAGCAGGGGACTAGATTCCTACGAGCAGTACTTC. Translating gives CASRGLDSYEQYF.

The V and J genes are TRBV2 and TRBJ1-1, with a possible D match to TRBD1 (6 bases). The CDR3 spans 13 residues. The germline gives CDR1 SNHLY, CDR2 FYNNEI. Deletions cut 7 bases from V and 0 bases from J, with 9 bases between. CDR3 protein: CASKGQMNTEAFF. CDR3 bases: TGTGCCAGCAAAGGACAGATGAACACTGAAGCTTTCTTT.

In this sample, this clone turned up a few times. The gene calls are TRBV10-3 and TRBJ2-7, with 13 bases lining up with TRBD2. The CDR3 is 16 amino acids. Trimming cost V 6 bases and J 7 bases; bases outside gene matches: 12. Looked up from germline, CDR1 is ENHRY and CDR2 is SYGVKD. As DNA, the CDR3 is TGTGCCATCAGGGATCCCGGACTAGCGGGAGAAGATGAGCAGTACTTC. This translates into CAIRDPGLAGEDEQYF.

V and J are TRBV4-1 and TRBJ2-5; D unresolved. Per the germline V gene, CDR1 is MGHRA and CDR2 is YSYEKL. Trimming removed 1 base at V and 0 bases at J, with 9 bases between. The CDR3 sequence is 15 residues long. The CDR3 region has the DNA TGCGCCAGCAGCCAAGTTTCAGGCTACCAAGAGACCCAGTACTTC. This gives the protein CASSQVSGYQETQYF.

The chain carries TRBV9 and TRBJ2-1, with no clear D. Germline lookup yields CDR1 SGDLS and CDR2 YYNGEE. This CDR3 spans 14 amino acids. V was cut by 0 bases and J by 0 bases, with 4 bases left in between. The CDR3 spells CASSVGSSYNEQFF. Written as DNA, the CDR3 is TGTGCCAGCAGCGTAGGCAGCTCCTACAATGAGCAGTTCTTC.

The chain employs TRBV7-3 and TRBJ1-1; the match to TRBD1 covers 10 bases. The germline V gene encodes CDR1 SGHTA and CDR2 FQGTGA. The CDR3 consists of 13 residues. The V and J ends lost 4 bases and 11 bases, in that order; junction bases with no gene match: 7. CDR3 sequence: CASSSTTGGEAFF. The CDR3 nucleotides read TGTGCCAGCAGCTCCACGACAGGGGGCGAGGCTTTCTTT.

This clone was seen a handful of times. The DNA of the CDR3 is TGTGCCAGCAGTTTCCGAGCGGGGGGCCAAGAGACCCAGTACTTC. This sequence encodes CASSFRAGGQETQYF. The V call is TRBV6-6, the J call TRBJ2-5; TRBD2 matches 9 bases. The germline CDR1 and CDR2 sequences are MNHNY and SVGAGI (reference sequence). This CDR3 is 15 amino acids long. V was pared by 4 bases and J by 1 base, with 4 bases of the junction left unmatched.

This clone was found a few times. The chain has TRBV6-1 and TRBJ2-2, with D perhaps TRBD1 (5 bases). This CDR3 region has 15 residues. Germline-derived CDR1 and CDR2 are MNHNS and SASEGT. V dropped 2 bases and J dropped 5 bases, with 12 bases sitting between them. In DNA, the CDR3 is TGTGCCAGCAGTGAACTCGGACATCAAACCGGGGAGCTGTTTTTT. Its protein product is CASSELGHQTGELFF.

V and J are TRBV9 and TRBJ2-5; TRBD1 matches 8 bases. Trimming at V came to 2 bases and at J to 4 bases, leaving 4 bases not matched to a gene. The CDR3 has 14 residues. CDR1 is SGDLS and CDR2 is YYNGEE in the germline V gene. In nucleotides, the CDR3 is TGTGCCAGCAGCGTTGGGACAGGATTAGAGACCCAGTACTTC. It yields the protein CASSVGTGLETQYF.

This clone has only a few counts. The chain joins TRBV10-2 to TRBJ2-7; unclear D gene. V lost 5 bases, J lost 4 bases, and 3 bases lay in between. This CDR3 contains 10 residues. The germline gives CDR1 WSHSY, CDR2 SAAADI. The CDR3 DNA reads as TGCGCCAGCAGTCAGTACGAGCAGTACTTC. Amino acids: CASSQYEQYF.

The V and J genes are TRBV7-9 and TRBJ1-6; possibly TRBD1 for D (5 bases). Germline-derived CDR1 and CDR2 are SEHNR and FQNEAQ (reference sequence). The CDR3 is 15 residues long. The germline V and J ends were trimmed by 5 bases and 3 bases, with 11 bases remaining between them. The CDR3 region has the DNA TGTGCCAGCAGCCCGGGGGAGTACTATAATTCACCCCTCCACTTT. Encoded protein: CASSPGEYYNSPLHF.

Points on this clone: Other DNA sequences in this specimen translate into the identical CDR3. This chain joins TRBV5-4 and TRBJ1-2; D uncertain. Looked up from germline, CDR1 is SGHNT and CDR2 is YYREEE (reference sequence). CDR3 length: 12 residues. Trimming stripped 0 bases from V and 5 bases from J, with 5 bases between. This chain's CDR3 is CASSLEAYGYTF. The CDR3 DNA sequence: TGTGCCAGCAGCTTGGAAGCTTATGGCTACACCTTC. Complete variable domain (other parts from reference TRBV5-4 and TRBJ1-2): ETGVTQSPTHLIKTRGQQVTLRCSSQSGHNTVSWYQQALGQGPQFIFQYYREEENGRGNFPPRFSGLQFPNYSSELNVNALELDDSALYLCASSLEAYGYTFGSGTRLTVV.

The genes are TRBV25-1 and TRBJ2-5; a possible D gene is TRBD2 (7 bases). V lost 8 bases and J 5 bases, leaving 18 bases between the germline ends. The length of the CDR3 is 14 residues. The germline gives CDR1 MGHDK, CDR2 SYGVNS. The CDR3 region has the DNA TGTGCCAGCGTTCCAAGGGGGGGTAGGGAGACCCAGTACTTC. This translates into CASVPRGGRETQYF.

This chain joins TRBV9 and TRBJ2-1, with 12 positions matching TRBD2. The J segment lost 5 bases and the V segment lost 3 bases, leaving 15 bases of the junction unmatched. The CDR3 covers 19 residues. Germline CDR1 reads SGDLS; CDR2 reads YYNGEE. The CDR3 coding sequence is TGTGCCAGCAGCGCCCGAGCTCTGGCTAGCGGGGGGGGAAACAATGAGCAGTTCTTC. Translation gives CASSARALASGGGNNEQFF.

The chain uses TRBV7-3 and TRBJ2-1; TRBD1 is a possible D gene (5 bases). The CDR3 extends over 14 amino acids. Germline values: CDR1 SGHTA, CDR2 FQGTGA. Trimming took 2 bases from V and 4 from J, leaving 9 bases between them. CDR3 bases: TGTGCCAGCAGCTTAGGAGACAGATACAATGAGCAGTTCTTC. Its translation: CASSLGDRYNEQFF.

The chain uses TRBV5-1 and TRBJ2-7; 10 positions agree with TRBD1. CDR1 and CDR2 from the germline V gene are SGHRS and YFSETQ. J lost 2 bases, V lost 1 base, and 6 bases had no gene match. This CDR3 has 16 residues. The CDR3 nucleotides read TGCGCCAGCAGCTTGAAGGGAGGGACAGGGGCCTACGAGCAGTACTTC. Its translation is CASSLKGGTGAYEQYF.

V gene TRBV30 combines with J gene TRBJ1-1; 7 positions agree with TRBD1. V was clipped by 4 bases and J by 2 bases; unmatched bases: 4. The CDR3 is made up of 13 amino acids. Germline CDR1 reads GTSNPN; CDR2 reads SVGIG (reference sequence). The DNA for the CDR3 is TGTGCCTGGACGGACAGGTCTAACACTGAAGCTTTCTTT. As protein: CAWTDRSNTEAFF. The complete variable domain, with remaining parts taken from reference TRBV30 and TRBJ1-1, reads SQTIHQWPATLVQPVGSPLSLECTVEGTSNPNLYWYRQAAGRGLQLLFYSVGIGQISSEVPQNLSASRPQDRQFILSSKKLLLSDSGFYLCAWTDRSNTEAFFGQGTRLTVV.

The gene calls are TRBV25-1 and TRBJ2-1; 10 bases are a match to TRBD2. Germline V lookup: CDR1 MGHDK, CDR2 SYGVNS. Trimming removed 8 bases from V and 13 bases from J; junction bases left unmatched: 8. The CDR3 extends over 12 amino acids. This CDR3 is CASAYSGGLQFF. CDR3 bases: TGTGCCAGCGCTTATAGCGGGGGGCTACAGTTCTTC.

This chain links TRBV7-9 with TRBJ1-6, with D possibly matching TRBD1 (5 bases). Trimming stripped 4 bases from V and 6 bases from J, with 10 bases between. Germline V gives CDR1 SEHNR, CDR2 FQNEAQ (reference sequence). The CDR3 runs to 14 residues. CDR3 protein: CASSSRAFNSPLHF. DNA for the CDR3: TGTGCCAGCAGCTCCAGGGCTTTTAATTCACCCCTCCACTTT.

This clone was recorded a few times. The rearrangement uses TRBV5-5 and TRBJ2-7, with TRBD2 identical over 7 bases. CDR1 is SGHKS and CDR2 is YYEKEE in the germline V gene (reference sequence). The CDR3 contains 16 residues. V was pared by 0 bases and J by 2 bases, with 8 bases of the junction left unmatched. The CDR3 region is CASSLAGGLTTYEQYF. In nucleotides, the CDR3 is TGTGCCAGCAGCTTGGCTGGGGGACTAACGACCTACGAGCAGTACTTC.